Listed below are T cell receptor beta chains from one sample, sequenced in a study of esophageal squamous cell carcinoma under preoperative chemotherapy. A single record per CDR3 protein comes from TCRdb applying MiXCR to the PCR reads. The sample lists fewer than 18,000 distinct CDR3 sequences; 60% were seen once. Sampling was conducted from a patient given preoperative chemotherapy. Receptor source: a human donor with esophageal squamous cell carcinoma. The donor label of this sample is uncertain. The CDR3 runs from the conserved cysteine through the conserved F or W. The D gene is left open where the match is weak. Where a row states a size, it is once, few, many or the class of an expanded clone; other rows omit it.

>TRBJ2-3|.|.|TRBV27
TGTGCCACCGGGCTGTGTGCCAAAAATACGCAGTACTTT
CATGLCAKNTQYF
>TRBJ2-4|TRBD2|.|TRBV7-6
TGTGCCAGCAGCGTAGCGGGGCTGGGGGCCAAAGACATGCAGTACTTC
CASSVAGLGAKDMQYF
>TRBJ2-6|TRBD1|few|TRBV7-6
TGTGCCAGCAGGACGACAGGGGGCGCGACTTTC
CASRTTGGATF
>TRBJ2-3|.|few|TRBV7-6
TGTGCCAGCAGCTTAGAAAGGGGCATCGCAGATACGCAGTATTTT
CASSLERGIADTQYF
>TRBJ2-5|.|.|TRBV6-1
TGTGCCAGCAGTGAAATCCGGTCTTCTGGGGAAAAGGCCCAGTATTTC
CASSEIRSSGEKAQYF
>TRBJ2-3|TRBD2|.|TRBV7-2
TGTGCCAGCAGCTTTGGGACTAGCGGGAGGCAGGGGGAAACGCAGTATTTT
CASSFGTSGRQGETQYF
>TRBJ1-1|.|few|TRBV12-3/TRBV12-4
TGTGCCAGCAGTTTAAGGCTGGGTAACACTGAAGCTTTCTTT
CASSLRLGNTEAFF
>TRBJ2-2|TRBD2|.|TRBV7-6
TGTGCCAGCAGCTCAGCACCGGGACTAGCGGGAACCGGGGAGCTGTTTTTT
CASSSAPGLAGTGELFF
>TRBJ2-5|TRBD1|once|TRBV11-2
TGTGCCAGCAGCTTAGATGCCCGGGACAGGGGGCAAGAGACCCAGTACTTC
CASSLDARDRGQETQYF
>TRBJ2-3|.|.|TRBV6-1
TGTGCCAGCAGGGGGCTAGGGGGGAGTAGCAAAGATACGCAGTATTTC
CASRGLGGSSKDTQYF
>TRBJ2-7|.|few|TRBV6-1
TGTGCCAGCAGACGAACCGGGACGCCGAAGAATTACGAGCAGTACTTC
CASRRTGTPKNYEQYF
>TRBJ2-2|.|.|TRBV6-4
TGTGCCAGCAGTGACTCGGCCTTCGCGGACCACGAGGAGCTGTTTTTC
CASSDSAFADHEELFF
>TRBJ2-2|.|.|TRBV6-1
TGTGCCGGCAGCCTGGGACTGAGCACCGGGGAGCTGTATTTT
CAGSLGLSTGELYF
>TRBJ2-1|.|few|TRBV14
TGTGCCAGCAGCCAAGAATCAACCTTGGGTGAGCAGTTCTTC
CASSQESTLGEQFF
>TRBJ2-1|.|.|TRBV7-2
TGTGCCAGCAGCTTAGGGGCCTACAATGAGCAGTTCTTC
CASSLGAYNEQFF
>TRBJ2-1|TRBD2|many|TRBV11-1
TGTGCCAGCAGCGAAGAGCGGGAGAGGTATTACGAGCAGTTCTTC
CASSEERERYYEQFF
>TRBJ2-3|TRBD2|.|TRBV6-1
TGTGCCAGCAGTCCGGGACTAGGGGCCGATACGCAGTATTTT
CASSPGLGADTQYF
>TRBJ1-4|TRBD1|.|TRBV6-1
TGTGCCAGCAGAAGGACAGGGGGAACAACTAATGAAAAACTGTTTTTT
CASRRTGGTTNEKLFF
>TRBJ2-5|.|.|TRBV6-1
TGTGCCAGCAGGAGTGGGGCCAAGGCCCTGTATTTC
CASRSGAKALYF
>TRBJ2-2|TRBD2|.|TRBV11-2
TGTGCCAGCAGCCGAACGCTGCTAGCGGGAGAAACCGGGGAGCTGTTTTTC
CASSRTLLAGETGELFF
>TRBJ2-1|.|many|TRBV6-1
TGTGCCAGTAAAGGGGGGAGAACCTCGTCCAATGAGCAGTTCTTC
CASKGGRTSSNEQFF
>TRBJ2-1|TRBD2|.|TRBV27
TGTGCCAGCAGTTACCAGGTTAGCGGGAGCGGCGAACCCTACGAGCAGTTCTTC
CASSYQVSGSGEPYEQFF
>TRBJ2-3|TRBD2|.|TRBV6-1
TGTGCCAGCGGGGGCAACGGGGGGGGCGGCCCAGATACGCAGTATTTT
CASGGNGGGGPDTQYF
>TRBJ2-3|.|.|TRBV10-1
TGCGCCAGCAGTGAGTCAGGGGTAAACACAGATACGCAGTATTTT
CASSESGVNTDTQYF
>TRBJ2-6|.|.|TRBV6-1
TGTGCCAGCAGTGTCCGGCCCCCGGGCGCCTACGACCAGACTTTC
CASSVRPPGAYDQTF
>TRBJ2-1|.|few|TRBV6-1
TGTGCCAGCAGCTCCACAGGGAACAATGAGCAGTTCTTC
CASSSTGNNEQFF
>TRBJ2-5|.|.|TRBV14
TGTGCCAGCAGCCAAGCGGAAGGAACGTACCAAGAGACCCAGTACTTC
CASSQAEGTYQETQYF
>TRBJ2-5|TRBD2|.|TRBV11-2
TGTGCCAGCAGCATCGGACTAGCGGGAGGTAATGAGCAGTACTTC
CASSIGLAGGNEQYF
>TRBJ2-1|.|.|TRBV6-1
TGTGCCAGCACCCCTGGTAGGGGGGGCTCCTACAATGAGCAGTTCTTC
CASTPGRGGSYNEQFF
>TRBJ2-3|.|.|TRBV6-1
TGTGCCAGCAGACCCACCCCTGGGGCTGTGAGCACAGGGACGCAGTATTTT
CASRPTPGAVSTGTQYF
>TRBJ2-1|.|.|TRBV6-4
TGTGCCAGCAGTGAGGAGGGGCACAATGAGCAGTTCTTC
CASSEEGHNEQFF
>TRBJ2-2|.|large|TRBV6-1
TGTGCCAGCAGTGAACATCTCCCACTTGTTCGGCGGACCGGGGAGCTGTTTTTT
CASSEHLPLVRRTGELFF
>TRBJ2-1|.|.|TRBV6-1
TGTGCCAGCGGGGTTGTGAGCTCCTACAATGAGCAGTTCTTC
CASGVVSSYNEQFF
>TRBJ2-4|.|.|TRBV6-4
TGTGCCAGCAGGGCGCTGTGGGGCACAGATATTCAGTATTTC
CASRALWGTDIQYF
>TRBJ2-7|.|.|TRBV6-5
TGTGCCAGCAGTTACCTGCCAGGTGGTGGTTACAATGAGCAGTACTTC
CASSYLPGGGYNEQYF
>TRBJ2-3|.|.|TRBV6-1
TGTGCCAGCAGTGAAGGTGGGCAGGGAGACCCAGAGACGCAGTATTTC
CASSEGGQGDPETQYF
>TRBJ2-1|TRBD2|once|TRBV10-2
TGCGCCAGCAGGACTAGCAGCGAAGTTGAGCAGTTCTTC
CASRTSSEVEQFF
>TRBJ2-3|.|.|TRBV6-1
TGTGCCAGCAAAGCAGGGGGCACAGATACGCAGTATTTT
CASKAGGTDTQYF
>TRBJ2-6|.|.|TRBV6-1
TGTGCCAGCAGTGAACTGGACAGCCCTGGGGCCAACGTCCAGTCCTTC
CASSELDSPGANVQSF
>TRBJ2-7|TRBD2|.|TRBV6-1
TGTGCCAGCAGTCCGGGACTAGCGGCCTACAATGAGCAGTACTTC
CASSPGLAAYNEQYF
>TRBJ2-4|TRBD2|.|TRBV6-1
TGTGCCAGTCTAAAACGAGCGGGGGCCAGAGACATGCAGTATTTC
CASLKRAGARDMQYF
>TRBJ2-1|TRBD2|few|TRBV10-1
TGCGCCAGCAGTGATGGACTAGCGTTTGATGAGCAGTTCTTC
CASSDGLAFDEQFF
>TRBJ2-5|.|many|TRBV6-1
TGTGCCAGCACTGTGGACGGACACAATGAGCAGTACTTC
CASTVDGHNEQYF
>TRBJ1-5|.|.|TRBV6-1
TGTGCCAGCAGTCCCGGGGCGCCGCACAATCAGCCCCAGCATTTT
CASSPGAPHNQPQHF
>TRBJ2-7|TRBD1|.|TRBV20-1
TGCAGTGCTGGAACGCAGGGGGCGTATTACGAGCAGTACTTC
CSAGTQGAYYEQYF
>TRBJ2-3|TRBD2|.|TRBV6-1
TGTGCCAGGGGAAAAGGGGCGGGGGGGGGGGATACGCAGTATTTT
CARGKGAGGGDTQYF
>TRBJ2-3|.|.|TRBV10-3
TGTGGCGCGGGTAGAGGGGGACGTGACCAGGAGACGCAGTACTTT
CGAGRGGRDQETQYF
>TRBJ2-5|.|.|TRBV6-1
TGTGCCAGTATGCCGGGGCGAGGTGTTGGAGAGACGCAGTATTTC
CASMPGRGVGETQYF
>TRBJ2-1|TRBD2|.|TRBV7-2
TGTGCCAGCAGCCCGGGACTAGTGAGTGAGCAGTTCTTC
CASSPGLVSEQFF
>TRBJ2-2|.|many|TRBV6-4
TGTGCCAGCAGTGACTCGGGGCGGGATTACACCGGGGAGCTGTTTTTT
CASSDSGRDYTGELFF
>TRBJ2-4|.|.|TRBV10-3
TGTGCGGGTTGTGAAGAGGGGGAAGGGGCCTTTGCCAAAAACATTCAGTACTTC
CAGCEEGEGAFAKNIQYF
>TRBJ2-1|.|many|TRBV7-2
TGTGCCAGCAGCTTAGCGGAAGGTAGAGAGCAGTTCTTC
CASSLAEGREQFF
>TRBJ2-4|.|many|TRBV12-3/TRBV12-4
TGTGCCAGCACTATGACCGGGACGGAGAAAAACATTCAGTACTTC
CASTMTGTEKNIQYF
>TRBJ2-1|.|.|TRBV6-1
TGTGCCAGCAGTGAAGAGGGATCTTTCGAGCAGTTCTTC
CASSEEGSFEQFF
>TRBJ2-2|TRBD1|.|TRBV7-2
TGTGCCAGCAGCTTAGTTGCAGGGACAGGGATAAACACCGGGGAGCTGTTTTTT
CASSLVAGTGINTGELFF
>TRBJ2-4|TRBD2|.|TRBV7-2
TGTGCCAGCAGTACCCAACTAGCGGGGCCCTACAATGAGCAGTACTTC
CASSTQLAGPYNEQYF
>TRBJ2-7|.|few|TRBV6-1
TGTGCCAGCAGTAAACTGGACGGATACGAGCAGTACTTC
CASSKLDGYEQYF
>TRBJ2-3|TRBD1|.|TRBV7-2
TGTGCCAGCAGCTTGGACAGGGGCACAGATACGCAGTATTTT
CASSLDRGTDTQYF
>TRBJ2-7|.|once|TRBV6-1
TGTGCCAGCACCCGACTAGAGCCCGGGGGCTACGAGCAGTACTTC
CASTRLEPGGYEQYF
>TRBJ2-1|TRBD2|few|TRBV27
TGTGCCAGCAGTGCGGGAGGGCCAAACAATGAGCAGTTCTTC
CASSAGGPNNEQFF